Following are 31 T cell receptor beta chains from one sample sequenced in a study of T cell responses to AZD1222 COVID-19 vaccine (dated by TCRdb to the early 2020s). Library preparation employed the immunoSEQ multiplex PCR assay. TCRdb holds this immuneACCESS table with in-frame rearrangements only. Some clones are missing; in checked studies, unresolved V genes explain under half, and the rest has no known cause. The sample table holds approximately 120,000 clones, of which approximately 90% were seen once. 3.5% to 4.5% of the sample is in the top ten clones. Read against the paper, the sample's time point label means: baseline before first vaccination. Sequenced material: peripheral blood, taken on day 0 of AZD1222 vaccination. These receptors originate from an adult in good health.

The J gene is TRBJ2-1, the V gene TRBV6-5, with TRBD2 matching over 9 bases. V dropped 2 bases and J dropped 8; count of bases not matched to a gene: 7. Germline loops: CDR1 MNHEY, CDR2 SVGAGI. This CDR3 contains 15 residues. The CDR3 region has the DNA TGTGCCAGCAGTTACCGGGCGGGGGGGCCGGATGAGCAGTTCTTC. It codes for CASSYRAGGPDEQFF.

This clone was observed a few times. The genes are TRBV13 and TRBJ1-4; D not resolved. CDR3 length equals 15 residues. V was cut by 1 base and J by 2 bases, with 8 bases left in between. Germline lookup yields CDR1 PRHDT and CDR2 FYEKMQ (reference sequence). CDR3 in DNA: TGTGCCAGCAGCTTAGCCCGGAGGACTAATGAAAAACTGTTTTTT. Amino acids: CASSLARRTNEKLFF.

The rearrangement uses TRBV11-2 and TRBJ1-1; no definite D call. V gave up 3 bases and J gave up 0 bases, with 2 bases separating them. The CDR3 extends over 12 amino acids. Germline lookup yields CDR1 SGHAT and CDR2 FQNNGV. The CDR3 DNA follows: TGTGCCAGCAGCTTTGTGAACACTGAAGCTTTCTTT. Encoded protein: CASSFVNTEAFF.

The chain has TRBV14 and TRBJ2-2; tentatively, D is TRBD2 (6 bases). Trimming removed 0 bases at V and 6 bases at J, with 14 bases between. The CDR3 totals 16 residues. The germline V gene encodes CDR1 SGHDN and CDR2 FVKESK. CDR3 region: CASSQDWGGGAGELFF. DNA of the CDR3: TGTGCCAGCAGCCAAGACTGGGGAGGAGGTGCCGGGGAGCTGTTTTTT. Based on the CDR3 plus reference TRBV14 and TRBJ2-2, the full variable domain is EAGVTQFPSHSVIEKGQTVTLRCDPISGHDNLYWYRRVMGKEIKFLLHFVKESKQDESGMPNNRFLAERTGGTYSTLKVQPAELEDSGVYFCASSQDWGGGAGELFFGEGSRLTVL.

This clone was seen a single time. CDR3 residues: CATSRGGRDTDTQYF. In DNA form, the CDR3 reads TGTGCCACCAGCAGGGGGGGGCGAGACACAGATACGCAGTATTTT. The V call is TRBV15, the J call TRBJ2-3, with D perhaps TRBD2 (7 bases). The CDR3 is made up of 15 amino acids. Germline-derived CDR1 and CDR2 are LNHNV and YYDKDF (reference sequence). Trimming cost V 3 bases and J 2 bases, with 12 bases left between them.

The chain carries TRBV10-3 and TRBJ1-6; D is unresolved. Germline V lookup: CDR1 ENHRY, CDR2 SYGVKD. The CDR3 contains 20 residues. V was clipped by 3 bases and J by 3 bases, with 24 bases between them. For the CDR3, the DNA is TGTGCCATCAGTGAATACCCCGAACTGACCCCCGGCGGCTATAATTCACCCCTCCACTTT. It yields the protein CAISEYPELTPGGYNSPLHF.

V gene TRBV27 combines with J gene TRBJ1-5; no firm D call. The germline V gene encodes CDR1 MNHEY and CDR2 SMNVEV (reference sequence). V shed 7 bases and J shed 3 bases, with 10 bases lying between them. CDR3 length: 13 residues. The DNA of the CDR3 is TGTGCCAGCAAGGAGGGTGACAATCAGCCCCAGCATTTT. Translated, it gives CASKEGDNQPQHF.

The rearrangement joins TRBV9 to TRBJ2-1; 7 nucleotides match TRBD2. Germline V gene sequence: CDR1 SGDLS, CDR2 YYNGEE. The CDR3 has 15 residues. Germline trimming cut 0 bases from V and 7 bases from J; bases unmatched to any gene: 7. The CDR3 protein is CASSVGGGVGNEQFF. CDR3 nucleotides: TGTGCCAGCAGCGTAGGGGGAGGGGTCGGGAATGAGCAGTTCTTC.

The gene calls are TRBV5-1 and TRBJ2-2, with D perhaps TRBD1 (5 bases). The V end was cut by 1 base, the J end by 2 bases, with 9 bases between. Germline assignment: CDR1 SGHRS and CDR2 YFSETQ. The CDR3 covers 15 residues. In DNA form, the CDR3 reads TGCGCCAGCAGCTTGACAGGAGCAAACACCGGGGAGCTGTTTTTT. It is translated as CASSLTGANTGELFF. The whole variable domain, remainder taken from reference TRBV5-1 and TRBJ2-2, is KAGVTQTPRYLIKTRGQQVTLSCSPISGHRSVSWYQQTPGQGLQFLFEYFSETQRNKGNFPGRFSGRQFSNSRSEMNVSTLELGDSALYLCASSLTGANTGELFFGEGSRLTVL.

This chain links TRBV7-8 with TRBJ1-2; D call uncertain. CDR3 length: 15 residues. Trimming pared 4 bases from V and 8 bases from J, leaving 20 bases between. Per germline, CDR1 SGHVS and CDR2 FQNEAQ. CDR3 in amino acids: CASSSSAWSSRGYTF. In DNA, the CDR3 is TGTGCCAGCAGCTCTTCTGCTTGGTCTTCTAGGGGCTACACCTTC. Full variable domain (missing parts from reference TRBV7-8 and TRBJ1-2): GAGVSQSPRYKVAKRGQDVALRCDPISGHVSLFWYQQALGQGPEFLTYFQNEAQLDKSGLPSDRFFAERPEGSVSTLKIQRTQQEDSAVYLCASSSSAWSSRGYTFGSGTRLTVV.

The CDR3 DNA reads as TGCGCCAGCAGCCCTCCCCTAGCGGGAGATACCGGGGAGCTGTTTTTT. Translating it yields CASSPPLAGDTGELFF. The chain combines TRBV5-1 with TRBJ2-2; 10 bases agree with TRBD2. CDR1 SGHRS and CDR2 YFSETQ come from the germline V gene. This CDR3 is 16 amino acids long. The ends lost 4 bases at V and 5 bases at J; junction bases unmatched: 8.

The chain has TRBV29-1 and TRBJ2-1; 9 nucleotides match TRBD1. Germline-derived CDR1 and CDR2 are SQVTM and ANQGSEA. The CDR3 contains 15 residues. Trimming cost V 7 bases and J 3 bases; bases outside gene matches: 10. CDR3 DNA sequence: TGCAGCGCTCCTCCCGGGACAGGGAACTACAATGAGCAGTTCTTC. Protein product: CSAPPGTGNYNEQFF.

This sequence joins TRBV28 and TRBJ2-1; D not certain. Germline loops: CDR1 MDHEN, CDR2 SYDVKM. Trimming removed 5 bases from V and 0 bases from J, with 2 bases in between. This CDR3 region has 12 residues. CDR3 bases: TGTGCCAGCAGTCCCTCCTACAATGAGCAGTTCTTC. Amino acids: CASSPSYNEQFF.

This clone was detected only once. The chain has TRBV11-2 and TRBJ1-1, with D unresolved. CDR1 is SGHAT and CDR2 is FQNNGV in the germline V gene. This CDR3 is 14 amino acids long. Trimming stripped 2 bases from V and 2 bases from J, with 9 bases between. CDR3 DNA sequence: TGTGCCAGCAGCTTACGGGCGGGTAACACTGAAGCTTTCTTT. Residues: CASSLRAGNTEAFF.

The genes are TRBV20-1 and TRBJ2-7; possibly TRBD2 for D (6 bases). Germline V gene data show CDR1 as DFQATT and CDR2 as SNEGSKA (reference sequence). Between the trimmed V and J ends, which lost 3 bases and 3 bases, there was a span of 15 bases. The CDR3 totals 14 residues. The CDR3 reads CSASSPVEGYEQYF. The DNA of the CDR3 is TGCAGTGCTAGTTCTCCAGTGGAGGGCTACGAGCAGTACTTC.

The chain couples TRBV11-2 to TRBJ2-1; 13 positions match TRBD2. The CDR3 sequence is 17 residues long. From germline, CDR1 is SGHAT and CDR2 FQNNGV. V was pared by 4 bases and J by 3 bases, with 6 bases of the junction left unmatched. CDR3 region: CASSYGGTSGDYNEQFF. The CDR3 DNA sequence: TGTGCCAGCAGCTACGGGGGGACTAGCGGGGACTACAATGAGCAGTTCTTC.

The rearrangement joins TRBV7-2 to TRBJ2-5, with 13 bases matching TRBD2. With 5 bases clipped from V and 5 bases from J, the junction kept 8 bases outside the gene matches. Germline V gene data show CDR1 as SGHTA and CDR2 as FQGNSA. There are 16 residues in the CDR3. The CDR3 protein is CASSRGLAGAGETQYF. The CDR3 coding sequence is TGTGCCAGCAGCAGAGGACTAGCGGGGGCGGGGGAGACCCAGTACTTC.

The chain combines TRBV6-5 with TRBJ2-7; D ambiguous. This CDR3 is 14 amino acids long. Germline CDR1 and CDR2: MNHEY and SVGAGI. Between the trimmed V and J ends, which lost 2 bases and 0 bases, there was a span of 8 bases. Here the CDR3 reads CASSYAQASYEQYF. Here the CDR3 DNA reads TGTGCCAGCAGTTACGCCCAGGCCTCCTACGAGCAGTACTTC.

The chain has TRBV27 and TRBJ2-3; possibly TRBD1 for D (6 bases). This CDR3 is built from 14 residues. Looked up from germline, CDR1 is MNHEY and CDR2 is SMNVEV (reference sequence). Trimming stripped 6 bases from V and 4 bases from J, with 14 bases between. In nucleotides, the CDR3 is TGTGCCAGCAGATTACAGGGAGCTGCAGATACGCAGTATTTT. This codes for CASRLQGAADTQYF.

This chain joins TRBV28 and TRBJ1-1; D is uncertain. This CDR3 spans 11 amino acids. Per germline, CDR1 MDHEN and CDR2 SYDVKM. Trimming stripped 7 bases from V and 4 bases from J, with 7 bases between. CDR3 in DNA: TGTGCCAGCACTGTCTCCACTGAAGCTTTCTTT. Translated: CASTVSTEAFF. Full variable domain (rest looked up from reference TRBV28 and TRBJ1-1): DVKVTQSSRYLVKRTGEKVFLECVQDMDHENMFWYRQDPGLGLRLIYFSYDVKMKEKGDIPEGYSVSREKKERFSLILESASTNQTSMYLCASTVSTEAFFGQGTRLTVV.

This clone was recorded a few times. The chain recombines TRBV3-1 (or the pseudogene TRBV3-2) with TRBJ1-1; D not resolved. Germline loops: CDR1 LGHDT, CDR2 YNNKEL (reference sequence). V was cut by 1 base and J by 8 bases, with 8 bases left in between. The CDR3 sequence is 12 residues long. CDR3 nucleotide sequence: TGTGCCAGCAGCCAAGTTTTCTCCGAAGCTTTCTTT. Translation gives CASSQVFSEAFF.

This clone was seen only once. This sequence joins TRBV5-1 and TRBJ2-7; 12 nucleotides match TRBD1. The V gene end was trimmed by 4 bases and the J gene end by 6 bases; junction bases not matched to a gene: 8. CDR3 length equals 15 residues. Germline CDR1 reads SGHRS; CDR2 reads YFSETQ. In nucleotides, the CDR3 is TGCGCCAGCAGCCTTACGGGACAGGGGGCCCTCGAGCAGTACTTC. Amino acid sequence: CASSLTGQGALEQYF.

This sequence joins TRBV6-6 and TRBJ2-7; 7 bases line up with TRBD1. J gave up 3 bases and V 11 bases, and 13 bases lay outside the gene matches. Germline V gives CDR1 MNHNY, CDR2 SVGAGI (reference sequence). This CDR3 has 14 residues. The CDR3 sequence is CAACRGQGDYEQYF. Written as DNA, the CDR3 is TGTGCCGCCTGTCGCGGGCAGGGGGACTACGAGCAGTACTTC.

This chain uses TRBV4-2 with TRBJ1-4, with a weak D call TRBD1 (6 bases). V was clipped by 0 bases and J by 7 bases, with 12 bases between them. CDR1 is LGHNA and CDR2 is YNFKEQ in the germline V gene. This CDR3 has 15 amino acids. CDR3 bases: TGTGCCAGCAGCCAAGAAGAGGGGGAGAGTGAAAAACTGTTTTTT. Its translation is CASSQEEGESEKLFF.

The V gene is TRBV24-1, the J gene TRBJ2-7; 12 nucleotides align to TRBD2. This CDR3 region has 16 residues. Per the germline V gene, CDR1 is KGHDR and CDR2 is SFDVKD. After removal of 4 bases from V and 0 bases from J, the junction contained 3 bases not matched to a gene. The CDR3 protein is CATSEETSGGSYEQYF. The CDR3 DNA reads as TGTGCCACCAGTGAAGAGACTAGCGGGGGCTCCTACGAGCAGTACTTC.

The chain has TRBV4-1 and TRBJ1-2; possible D gene TRBD1, 5 bases. The V gene's germline CDR1 is MGHRA and CDR2 YSYEKL. The CDR3 is 16 residues long. V lost 4 bases and J lost 4, with 19 bases in between. CDR3 coding DNA: TGCGCCAGCAGCCGCAATTCCCAGGACATCAGCTATGGCTACACCTTC. Protein: CASSRNSQDISYGYTF.

The genes are TRBV4-1 and TRBJ1-2; TRBD1 matches at 9 bases. The ends lost 4 bases at V and 5 bases at J; junction bases unmatched: 8. This CDR3 is 15 amino acids long. The germline CDR1 and CDR2 sequences are MGHRA and YSYEKL. As DNA, the CDR3 is TGCGCCAGCAGCCCCCACCGGGACAGGGAGTATGGCTACACCTTC. Its translation is CASSPHRDREYGYTF.

The chain carries TRBV11-1 and TRBJ1-2; a weak D match, TRBD1 (5 bases). Germline CDR1 SGHAT, CDR2 FQDESV (reference sequence). V was trimmed by 2 bases and J by 2 bases, leaving 9 bases between them. This CDR3 is 14 amino acids long. This CDR3 is CASSLSPGNYGYTF. The CDR3 bases are TGTGCCAGCAGCTTATCCCCAGGGAACTATGGCTACACCTTC.

The rearrangement links TRBV18 to TRBJ1-2; 8 bases are shared with TRBD1. The junction had 9 bases not matched to a gene; V was cut back by 3 bases and J by 3 bases. CDR3 length: 16 amino acids. CDR1 and CDR2 from the germline V gene are KGHSH and LQKENI. This CDR3 reads CASSPQTGGLDYGYTF. The CDR3 DNA sequence: TGTGCCAGCTCACCCCAAACAGGGGGATTGGACTATGGCTACACCTTC.

In its sample, this clone was seen once. The genes are TRBV18 and TRBJ1-2; D not certain. V lost 2 bases and J 0 bases, leaving 7 bases between the germline ends. The CDR3 sequence is 14 residues long. Germline values: CDR1 KGHSH, CDR2 LQKENI. CDR3 sequence: CASSPSGTNYGYTF. The CDR3 nucleotides read TGTGCCAGCTCACCATCAGGAACTAACTATGGCTACACCTTC.

The V call is TRBV4-2, the J call TRBJ2-1; TRBD2 matches 11 bases. Looked up from germline, CDR1 is LGHNA and CDR2 is YNFKEQ. After removal of 6 bases from V and 6 bases from J, the junction contained 7 bases not matched to a gene. This CDR3 is built from 15 residues. CDR3 in DNA: TGTGCCAGCAGTCCCCTAGCGGGGGGCCTCAATGAGCAGTTCTTC. Its translation is CASSPLAGGLNEQFF.